These 31 T cell receptor beta chains came from one sample sequenced in a study of T-cell memory formation after mild COVID-19. TCRdb analysed the 5' RACE reads with MiXCR anew, one entry per CDR3 protein. The table shows around 99,000 distinct CDR3 sequences, with 13% to 15% occurring only once. The specimen sequenced was PBMCs or a T cell subset sorted from them (not recorded which). The source of these receptors is a young man who had mild COVID-19 (a few samples of this study predate the infection). Cell type and time point are not known.

V gene TRBV20-1 combines with J gene TRBJ2-5, with unresolved D. Trimming took off 5 bases at V and 3 bases at J, with 13 bases between the two ends. This CDR3 has 13 amino acids. Germline V CDR1 and CDR2: DFQATT, SNEGSKA (reference sequence). The CDR3 DNA reads as TGCAGTGCTGGAACCGGACGGGAAGAGACCCAGTACTTC. Residues: CSAGTGREETQYF.

A few counts support this clonotype. The chain recombines TRBV6-5 with TRBJ2-3, with unresolved D. CDR1 MNHEY and CDR2 SVGAGI come from the germline V gene. The CDR3 has 16 residues. V was trimmed by 0 bases and J by 5 bases, leaving 15 bases between them. DNA of the CDR3: TGTGCCAGCAGTTACTCGGTGACCGCCGGTCAAGATACGCAGTATTTT. It encodes CASSYSVTAGQDTQYF.

The V call is TRBV4-1, the J call TRBJ2-1, with unresolved D. Deletions cut 1 base from V and 4 bases from J, with 11 bases between. The germline V gene has CDR1 MGHRA and CDR2 YSYEKL. This CDR3 contains 15 residues. In DNA, the CDR3 is TGCGCCAGCAGCCAAGCCGGGTCTGGGTACAATGAGCAGTTCTTC. Protein product: CASSQAGSGYNEQFF.

This clonotype was seen more than once but under ten times. The rearrangement links TRBV12-3 or TRBV12-4 to TRBJ1-3; TRBD1 is a possible D gene (5 bases). CDR3 length: 14 amino acids. The V end lost 6 bases, the J end lost 3 bases, and 12 bases lay between the germline ends. CDR3 bases: TGTGCCAGCAGCCTCGGGGGGAGTGGAAACACCATATATTTT. Translating gives CASSLGGSGNTIYF.

This clonotype was found a few times. The genes are TRBV4-2 and TRBJ2-3; D may be TRBD2 (6 bases). Germline CDR1 is LGHNA and CDR2 is YNFKEQ. The CDR3 extends over 14 amino acids. Trimming left V 1 base short and J 3 bases short, with 8 bases between. DNA for the CDR3: TGTGCCAGCAGCCAAGTCGCGGGAACAGATACGCAGTATTTT. Translated: CASSQVAGTDTQYF.

V gene TRBV5-1 combines with J gene TRBJ1-2; D gene unclear. Germline CDR1 reads SGHRS; CDR2 reads YFSETQ. Trimming left V 7 bases short and J 5 bases short, with 12 bases between. The CDR3 contains 12 residues. The CDR3 DNA follows: TGCGCCAGCTTTGGTCCCAAATATGGCTACACCTTC. It specifies CASFGPKYGYTF. Drawing the rest from reference TRBV5-1 and TRBJ1-2, the complete variable domain is KAGVTQTPRYLIKTRGQQVTLSCSPISGHRSVSWYQQTPGQGLQFLFEYFSETQRNKGNFPGRFSGRQFSNSRSEMNVSTLELGDSALYLCASFGPKYGYTFGSGTRLTVV.

This clonotype has at least ten counts. The rearrangement uses TRBV7-8 and TRBJ2-3; unclear D gene. This CDR3 has 16 amino acids. The germline gives CDR1 SGHVS, CDR2 FQNEAQ. Trimming removed 2 bases from V and 6 bases from J, with 18 bases in between. The CDR3 nucleotides read TGTGCCAGCAGCTTAAGAGAAACAGCCCTCTTGGATACGCAGTATTTT. Its protein is CASSLRETALLDTQYF.

The rearrangement links TRBV6-2 or TRBV6-3 to TRBJ1-1; possible D gene TRBD1, 5 bases. V was shortened by 7 bases and J by 1 base, with 13 bases between the two germline ends. The CDR3 extends over 14 amino acids. Looked up from germline, CDR1 is MNHEY and CDR2 is SVGEGT. Written as DNA, the CDR3 is TGTGCCAGCATCAGGACTACAGGGAACACTGAAGCTTTCTTT. This codes for CASIRTTGNTEAFF.

This rearrangement joins TRBV29-1 to TRBJ2-7, with D tentatively TRBD2 (6 bases). Germline V gives CDR1 SQVTM, CDR2 ANQGSEA. V lost 3 bases and J 5 bases, leaving 11 bases between the germline ends. The CDR3 loop spans 12 amino acids. The CDR3 here is CSVDLGGHEQYF. The CDR3 coding sequence is TGCAGCGTTGATTTGGGAGGTCACGAGCAGTACTTC.

This clonotype was detected many times. The V and J genes are TRBV4-1 and TRBJ2-3, with TRBD2 as a possible D gene (7 bases). The ends were cut back, 2 bases at V and 4 bases at J, with 13 bases in the middle. Germline lookup yields CDR1 MGHRA and CDR2 YSYEKL. CDR3 length: 15 residues. The CDR3 region is CASSQRGASADTQYF. DNA of the CDR3: TGCGCCAGCAGCCAACGGGGGGCTTCCGCAGATACGCAGTATTTT.

The V gene is TRBV11-2, the J gene TRBJ2-7, with 9 bases aligning to TRBD1. V was pared by 6 bases and J by 4 bases, with 4 bases of the junction left unmatched. The germline V gene encodes CDR1 SGHAT and CDR2 FQNNGV. CDR3 length equals 13 residues. The CDR3 loop is CASRSGTGYEQYF. As DNA, the CDR3 is TGTGCCAGCAGATCCGGGACAGGGTACGAGCAGTACTTC.

The chain employs TRBV7-6 and TRBJ2-7; D not certain. V was clipped by 7 bases and J by 0 bases, with 13 bases between them. CDR3 length: 14 amino acids. Germline V gene lookup returns CDR1 SGHVS and CDR2 FNYEAQ. CDR3 protein: CASTQSQLSYEQYF. Written as DNA, the CDR3 is TGTGCCAGCACCCAATCCCAGCTCTCCTACGAGCAGTACTTC.

This clonotype was picked up a small number of times. The chain links TRBV29-1 to TRBJ1-1, with 7 bases that match TRBD1. Losses at the gene ends were 4 bases for V and 3 bases for J; bases not matched to a gene: 5. The germline CDR1 and CDR2 sequences are SQVTM and ANQGSEA. CDR3 length: 13 residues. As DNA, the CDR3 is TGCAGCGTTGGCGGGACAGATTACACTGAAGCTTTCTTT. Translation gives CSVGGTDYTEAFF.

The sample holds a few counts of this clonotype. This chain connects TRBV4-1 to TRBJ1-1; D gene uncertain. Trimming pared 3 bases from V and 1 base from J, leaving 9 bases between. CDR1 and CDR2 (germline): MGHRA, YSYEKL. This CDR3 region has 14 residues. CDR3 amino acids: CASSQGWGNTEAFF. The CDR3 nucleotides are TGCGCCAGCAGCCAGGGCTGGGGGAACACTGAAGCTTTCTTT.

The CDR3 nucleotides read TGTGCCAGCAGCGTAGCAGACGAGCAGTACTTC. Protein sequence: CASSVADEQYF. The chain links TRBV9 to TRBJ2-7; D is uncertain. The V end lost 0 bases, the J end lost 5 bases, and 3 bases lay between the germline ends. Germline loops: CDR1 SGDLS, CDR2 YYNGEE. The CDR3 contains 11 residues.

This clonotype was seen a handful of times. The chain carries TRBV6-2 or TRBV6-3 and TRBJ2-1; D possibly corresponds to TRBD1 (5 bases). V shed 6 bases and J shed 8 bases, with 23 bases lying between them. CDR1 and CDR2 from the germline V gene are MNHEY and SVGEGT. The CDR3 totals 16 residues. This CDR3 is CASSPRHRAGIHEQFF. For the CDR3, the DNA is TGTGCCAGCAGCCCCCGACACCGGGCAGGGATCCATGAGCAGTTCTTC.

The table lists this clonotype with many counts. The chain carries TRBV4-1 and TRBJ2-1; possible D gene TRBD2, 5 bases. CDR1 is MGHRA, CDR2 YSYEKL, per germline. The CDR3 length is 18 residues. Trimming took 5 bases from V and 4 from J, leaving 24 bases between them. The CDR3 sequence is CASSAHFLRVLAYNEQFF. CDR3 DNA sequence: TGCGCCAGCAGCGCTCATTTCCTGCGGGTCCTTGCATACAATGAGCAGTTCTTC.

This sequence joins TRBV9 and TRBJ2-3; weak D call: TRBD1 (6 bases). The germline CDR1 and CDR2 sequences are SGDLS and YYNGEE. This CDR3 is 16 amino acids long. Trimming took off 7 bases at V and 0 bases at J, with 18 bases between the two ends. DNA of the CDR3: TGTGCCAGCCACAACCCCACAGGGCTAAGCACAGATACGCAGTATTTT. Its protein product is CASHNPTGLSTDTQYF.

This clonotype has more than one count but fewer than ten. The J gene is TRBJ2-2, the V gene TRBV3-1; perhaps TRBD1 as D (6 bases). The CDR3 runs 15 residues. Germline V gene sequence: CDR1 LGHDT, CDR2 YNNKEL (reference sequence). V lost 4 bases and J 4 bases, leaving 13 bases between the germline ends. CDR3 DNA: TGTGCCAGCAGCCCCCGGGACACGTCCACCGGGGAGCTGTTTTTT. This encodes CASSPRDTSTGELFF.

This clonotype was found a few times. V gene TRBV4-3 combines with J gene TRBJ1-6; maybe TRBD1 (5 bases). Trimming left V 0 bases short and J 7 bases short, with 10 bases between. The CDR3 extends over 15 amino acids. Germline V gene lookup returns CDR1 LGHNA and CDR2 YSLEER. CDR3: CASSQDLEGNSPLHF. The CDR3 DNA reads as TGCGCCAGCAGCCAAGATTTGGAGGGGAATTCACCCCTCCACTTT.

The chain links TRBV10-2 to TRBJ2-5, with D tentatively TRBD1 (5 bases). In germline, CDR1 is WSHSY, CDR2 SAAADI. Trimming pared 6 bases from V and 5 bases from J, leaving 22 bases between. The CDR3 length is 16 residues. The CDR3 region has the DNA TGCGCCAGCAGCCAGTTGGACACTTCTCCTGAGGAGACCCAGTACTTC. Its translation: CASSQLDTSPEETQYF.

V and J are TRBV4-3 and TRBJ2-1; 7 bases map to TRBD1. Germline values: CDR1 LGHNA, CDR2 YSLEER. Trimming cost V 0 bases and J 0 bases; bases outside gene matches: 5. The CDR3 length is 17 residues. CDR3 DNA sequence: TGCGCCAGCAGCCAAGATGTTAGGACAGGCTCCTACAATGAGCAGTTCTTC. Amino acid sequence: CASSQDVRTGSYNEQFF.

There are a few counts of this clonotype. V usage is TRBV12-3 or TRBV12-4 and J usage is TRBJ2-7, with D perhaps TRBD2 (6 bases). The V and J ends lost 6 bases and 4 bases respectively, with 16 bases between them. There are 14 residues in the CDR3. The CDR3 protein is CASSVTGARYEQYF. The DNA of the CDR3 is TGTGCCAGCAGCGTAACGGGAGCGAGGTACGAGCAGTACTTC.

The chain has TRBV29-1 and TRBJ2-5; 7 bases match TRBD2. Germline CDR1 SQVTM, CDR2 ANQGSEA. J was trimmed by 5 bases and V by 4 bases; bases with no gene match: 10. This CDR3 has 14 amino acids. The CDR3 nucleotides read TGCAGCGTTGTCAACGCGGGGGAGGGGGAGACCCAGTACTTC. Amino acid sequence: CSVVNAGEGETQYF.

This clonotype was seen a few times. The chain is built from TRBV5-1 and TRBJ2-1; D may be TRBD2 (6 bases). This CDR3 contains 15 residues. Trimming left V 1 base short and J 10 bases short, with 18 bases between. Germline V gives CDR1 SGHRS, CDR2 YFSETQ. The CDR3 loop is CASSLWRDRKLEQFF. CDR3 nucleotide sequence: TGCGCCAGCAGCTTGTGGCGGGACCGGAAATTAGAGCAGTTCTTC. The full variable domain, completed using reference TRBV5-1 and TRBJ2-1, is KAGVTQTPRYLIKTRGQQVTLSCSPISGHRSVSWYQQTPGQGLQFLFEYFSETQRNKGNFPGRFSGRQFSNSRSEMNVSTLELGDSALYLCASSLWRDRKLEQFFGPGTRLTVL.

This clonotype has more than one count but fewer than ten. This sequence joins TRBV7-6 and TRBJ2-7; 8 nucleotides line up with TRBD1. V dropped 5 bases and J dropped 2; count of bases not matched to a gene: 20. This CDR3 is 19 amino acids long. The germline V gene encodes CDR1 SGHVS and CDR2 FNYEAQ. The CDR3 reads CASSLEAGQGNLVAYEQYF. CDR3 in DNA: TGTGCCAGCAGCCTGGAAGCAGGACAGGGTAATCTCGTGGCCTACGAGCAGTACTTC.

This chain connects TRBV9 to TRBJ2-1; TRBD2 matches 11 bases. Per the germline V gene, CDR1 is SGDLS and CDR2 is YYNGEE. CDR3 length equals 14 residues. Unmatched junction bases numbered 5, after V lost 4 bases and J lost 8 bases. The DNA of the CDR3 is TGTGCCAGCAGCTATAGCGGGGGGGCCGATGAGCAGTTCTTC. Translated, it gives CASSYSGGADEQFF.

This clonotype was found a few times. The gene calls are TRBV29-1 and TRBJ1-3; D not resolved. This CDR3 has 13 residues. Trimming cost V 4 bases and J 0 bases, with 7 bases left between them. Germline V CDR1 and CDR2: SQVTM, ANQGSEA. CDR3 loop: CSVVNLSGNTIYF. CDR3 nucleotide sequence: TGCAGCGTTGTAAACCTCTCTGGAAACACCATATATTTT.

V and J are TRBV6-2 or TRBV6-3 and TRBJ1-5; perhaps TRBD1 as D (5 bases). The length of the CDR3 is 16 residues. Germline loops: CDR1 MNHEY, CDR2 SVGEGT. Trimming left V 0 bases short and J 2 bases short, with 11 bases between. The CDR3 bases are TGTGCCAGCAGTTACTCTTTGGGGCTTGGCAATCAGCCCCAGCATTTT. Translated: CASSYSLGLGNQPQHF.

The chain joins TRBV7-6 to TRBJ2-5; 7 bases are shared with TRBD1. The CDR3 consists of 15 residues. The V and J ends lost 3 bases and 1 base, in that order; junction bases with no gene match: 5. CDR1 and CDR2 (germline): SGHVS, FNYEAQ. The CDR3 region has the DNA TGTGCCAGCAGCTTGATAACAGGGGTCCAAGAGACCCAGTACTTC. This sequence encodes CASSLITGVQETQYF.

The genes are TRBV10-3 and TRBJ2-5, with TRBD1 matching 7 bases. Germline values: CDR1 ENHRY, CDR2 SYGVKD. CDR3 length: 15 amino acids. The V segment lost 2 bases and the J segment 4 bases; nucleotides outside the gene matches: 7. CDR3 sequence: CAISEPEGATETQYF. CDR3 bases: TGTGCCATCAGTGAGCCAGAGGGGGCTACAGAGACCCAGTACTTC.